Listed below are T cell receptor beta chains from one sample, sequenced in a study of CD8 T cells in ankylosing spondylitis. TCRdb re-called the 5' RACE reads through MiXCR, storing one row per CDR3 protein. The sample lists just under 350,000 distinct CDR3 sequences, roughly 15% occurring once. Sequencing input: blood, either unsorted or a sorted T cell fraction (not recorded which). The source is a male donor with ankylosing spondylitis or in good health (not recorded which). Both conserved end residues are part of each CDR3. The order of the fields is V gene, CDR3 protein.

>TRBV2
CASSDPGLAVNEQFF
>TRBV12-5
CASGLRESYNEQFF
>TRBV5-1
CASSYSGTEDSPLHF
>TRBV5-1
CASSAGQGTYNEQFF
>TRBV6-2/TRBV6-3
CASSYDTRRFQETQYF
>TRBV5-6
CASSLAVLTGELFF
>TRBV7-8
CASSTRQQQREYF
>TRBV30
CAWTRTRSGEQYF
>TRBV7-9
CASSRMNTEAFF
>TRBV12-3/TRBV12-4
CASRRTGANVLTF
>TRBV5-1
CASSLGQDLGIQYF
>TRBV5-4
CASSLFSGNSAKNIQYF
>TRBV10-3
CAISRQGDYEQYF
>TRBV5-6
CASSLVFREETQYF
>TRBV12-3/TRBV12-4
CASRERGSSYNEQFF
>TRBV12-3/TRBV12-4
CASTYRQNYGYTF
>TRBV5-4
CASSLITGRGDTQYF
>TRBV29-1
CSVGRGNSGNTIYF
>TRBV4-2
CASSQVSGGVTDTQYF
>TRBV19
CASRLQGALWHEQFF
>TRBV7-2
CASSLSGQGGGTIYF
>TRBV3-1
CASSQVPDTQYF
>TRBV5-1
CASSRSTDTQYF
>TRBV20-1
CSASSGQGNQPQHF
>TRBV7-2
CASSLGPGNTGELFF
>TRBV7-2
CASITATGYNEQFF
>TRBV4-2
CASSQDFRDQTDTQYF
>TRBV5-1
CASSLLHGDYEQYF
>TRBV28
CASSLEGGPRWETQYF
>TRBV13
CASSFPGRAYEQYF
>TRBV2
CASNRASRGELFF
>TRBV5-1
CASSGPGTVTEAFF
>TRBV12-3/TRBV12-4
CASTKGQTNTGELFF
>TRBV10-1
CASSVGSSTDTQYF
>TRBV4-2
CASSQDVLAREQYF
>TRBV5-1
CASSPVQGNYGYTF
>TRBV28
CASSPLISGTGRNEQFF
>TRBV2
CASSLGGQLSEQYF
>TRBV21-1
CASTTGEAREQYF
>TRBV6-5
CASSYSRVPNEKLFF
>TRBV6-2/TRBV6-3
CASRLKNTEAFF
>TRBV5-1
CASSLGQGETQYF
>TRBV6-2/TRBV6-3
CASSYLSGMVNEQFF
>TRBV5-1
CASSFMGELFF
>TRBV12-3/TRBV12-4
CASSRQGPGNTIYF
>TRBV12-3/TRBV12-4
CASRRQTGELFF
>TRBV5-8
CASSPGGSWDTEAFF
>TRBV5-5
CASSFPTERTEAFF
>TRBV29-1
CSVSRGNNYGYTF
>TRBV18
CASSPPGNPGEKPFF
>TRBV3-1
CASSQERLAGHQETQYF
>TRBV7-8
CASTLAPLSSYEQYF